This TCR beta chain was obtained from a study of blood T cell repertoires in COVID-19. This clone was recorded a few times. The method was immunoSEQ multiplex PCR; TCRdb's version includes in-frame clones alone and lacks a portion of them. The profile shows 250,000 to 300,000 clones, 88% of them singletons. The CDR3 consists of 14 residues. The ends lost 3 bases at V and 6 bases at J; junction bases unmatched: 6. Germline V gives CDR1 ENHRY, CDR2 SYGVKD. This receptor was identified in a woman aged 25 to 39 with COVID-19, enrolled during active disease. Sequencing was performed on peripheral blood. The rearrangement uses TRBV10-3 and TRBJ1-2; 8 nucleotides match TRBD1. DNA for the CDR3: TGTGCCATCAGTGACTCCGACAGGGGCGATGGCTACACCTTC. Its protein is CAISDSDRGDGYTF.